This TCR beta chain stems from a study of tumor T cells in aggressive B-cell lymphoma. The CDR3 runs 11 residues. V lost 0 bases, J lost 5 bases, and 2 bases lay in between. Germline values: CDR1 SGHRS, CDR2 YFSETQ. The repertoire was sequenced with immunoSEQ multiplex PCR; TCRdb's copy has only in-frame clones and lacks some. Of 1,500 to 2,000 clones listed, 81% were seen once; the top ten hold approximately 10%. The sequenced material came from tumor tissue. The TCR originated in an adult with diffuse large B cell lymphoma. The genes are TRBV5-1 and TRBJ2-5; D not resolved. This chain's CDR3 is CASSLAETQYF. The CDR3, as DNA: TGCGCCAGCAGCTTGGCGGAGACCCAGTACTTC.